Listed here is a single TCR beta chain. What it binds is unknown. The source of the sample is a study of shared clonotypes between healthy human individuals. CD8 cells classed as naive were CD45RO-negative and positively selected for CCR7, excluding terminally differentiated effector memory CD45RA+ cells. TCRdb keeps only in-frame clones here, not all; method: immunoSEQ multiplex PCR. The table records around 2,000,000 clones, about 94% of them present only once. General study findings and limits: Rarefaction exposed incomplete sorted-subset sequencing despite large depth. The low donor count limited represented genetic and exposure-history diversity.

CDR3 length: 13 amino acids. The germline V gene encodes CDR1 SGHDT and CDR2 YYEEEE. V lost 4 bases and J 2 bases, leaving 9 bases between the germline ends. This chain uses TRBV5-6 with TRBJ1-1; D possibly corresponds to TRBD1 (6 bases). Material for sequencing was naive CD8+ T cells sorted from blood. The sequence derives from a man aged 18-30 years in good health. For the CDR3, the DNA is TGTGCCAGCAGCGAGGACAGTAACACTGAAGCTTTCTTT. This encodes CASSEDSNTEAFF.